This note documents a single T cell receptor (beta chain) sequence. Its antigen remains unidentified. The data stem from a study of CD8+CD57+ T cells in acquired aplastic anemia. Overall study: The DNA of sorted CD4+ and CD8+ cells averaged around 3 ug. Study-wide findings and caveats: Sharing between patients and controls was observed for roughly 29 CD8+ CDR3 sequences.

V lost 5 bases, J lost 5 bases, and 11 bases lay in between. Germline V gene sequence: CDR1 KGHDR, CDR2 SFDVKD. This CDR3 has 13 residues. The use of genomic DNA as template underpinned the TCR beta VDJ and CDR3 profiling. TCRdb recomputed calls from the reads with MiXCR, one row per CDR3 protein. The sample carries 150,000 to 200,000 distinct CDR3 sequences, about 64% recorded once. The chain is built from TRBV24-1 and TRBJ1-2; D is uncertain. Sequenced sample: sorted CD4+, CD8+, or CD8+CD57+ T cells (not recorded which) from PBMCs. The TCR was taken from a human donor with severe aplastic anemia or a healthy control (not recorded which). The CDR3 protein is CATSATAAYGYTF. The DNA of the CDR3 is TGTGCCACCAGTGCGACGGCCGCATATGGCTACACCTTC.